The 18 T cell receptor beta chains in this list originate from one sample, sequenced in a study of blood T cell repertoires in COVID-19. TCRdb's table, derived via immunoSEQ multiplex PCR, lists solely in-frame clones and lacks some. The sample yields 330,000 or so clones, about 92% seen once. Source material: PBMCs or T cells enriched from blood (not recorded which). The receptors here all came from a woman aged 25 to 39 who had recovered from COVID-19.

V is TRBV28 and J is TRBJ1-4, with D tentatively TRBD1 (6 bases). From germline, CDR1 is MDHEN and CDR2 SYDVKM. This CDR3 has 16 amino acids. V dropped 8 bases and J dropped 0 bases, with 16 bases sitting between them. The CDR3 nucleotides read TGTGCCAGCGGGGGCAGTAGAGATGCAACTAATGAAAAACTGTTTTTT. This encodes CASGGSRDATNEKLFF.

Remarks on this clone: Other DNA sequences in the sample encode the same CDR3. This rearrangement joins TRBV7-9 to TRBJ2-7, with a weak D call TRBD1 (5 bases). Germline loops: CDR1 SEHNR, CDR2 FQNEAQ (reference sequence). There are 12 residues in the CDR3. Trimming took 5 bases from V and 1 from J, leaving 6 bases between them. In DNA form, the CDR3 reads TGTGCCAGCAGCCCAGGGTCCTACGAGCAGTACTTC. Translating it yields CASSPGSYEQYF.

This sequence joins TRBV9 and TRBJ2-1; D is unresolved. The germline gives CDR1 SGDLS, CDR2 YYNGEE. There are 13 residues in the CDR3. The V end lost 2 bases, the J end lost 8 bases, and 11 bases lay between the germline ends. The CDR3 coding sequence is TGTGCCAGCAGCGTTAGACACGGCCATGAGCAGTTCTTC. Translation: CASSVRHGHEQFF.

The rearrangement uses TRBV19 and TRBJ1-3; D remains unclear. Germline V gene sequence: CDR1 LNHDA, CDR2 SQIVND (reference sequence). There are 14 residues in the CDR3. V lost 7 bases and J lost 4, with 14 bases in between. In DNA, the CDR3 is TGTGCCAGTACCCCGGGAGACGTCGGAAACACCATATATTTT. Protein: CASTPGDVGNTIYF.

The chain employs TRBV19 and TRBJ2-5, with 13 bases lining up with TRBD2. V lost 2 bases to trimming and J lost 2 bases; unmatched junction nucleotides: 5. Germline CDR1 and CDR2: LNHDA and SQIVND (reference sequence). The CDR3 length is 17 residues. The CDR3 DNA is TGTGCCAGTAGTATAAAACCGGGACTAGCGGGGCAAGAGACCCAGTACTTC. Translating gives CASSIKPGLAGQETQYF.

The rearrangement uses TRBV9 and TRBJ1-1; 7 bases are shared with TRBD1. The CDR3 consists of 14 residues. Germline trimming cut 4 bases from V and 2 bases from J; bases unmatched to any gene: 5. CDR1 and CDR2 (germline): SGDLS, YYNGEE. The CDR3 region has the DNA TGTGCCAGCAGCTCTCAGGGGGTAAACACTGAAGCTTTCTTT. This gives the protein CASSSQGVNTEAFF.

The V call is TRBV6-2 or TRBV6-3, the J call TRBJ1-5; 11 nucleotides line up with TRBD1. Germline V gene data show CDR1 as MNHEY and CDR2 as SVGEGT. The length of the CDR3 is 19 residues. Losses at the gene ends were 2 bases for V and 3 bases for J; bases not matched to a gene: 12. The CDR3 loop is CASSYKSGQGALINQPQHF. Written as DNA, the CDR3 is TGTGCCAGCAGTTACAAGTCAGGACAGGGGGCATTAATCAATCAGCCCCAGCATTTT.

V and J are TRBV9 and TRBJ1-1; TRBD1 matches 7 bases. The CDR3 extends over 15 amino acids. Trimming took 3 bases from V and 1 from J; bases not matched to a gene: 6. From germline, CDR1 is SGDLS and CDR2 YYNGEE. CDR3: CASSDRDRPNTEAFF. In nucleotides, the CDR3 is TGTGCCAGCAGCGATCGGGACAGACCGAACACTGAAGCTTTCTTT. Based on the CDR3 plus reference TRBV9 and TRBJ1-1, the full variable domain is DSGVTQTPKHLITATGQRVTLRCSPRSGDLSVYWYQQSLDQGLQFLIQYYNGEERAKGNILERFSAQQFPDLHSELNLSSLELGDSALYFCASSDRDRPNTEAFFGQGTRLTVV.

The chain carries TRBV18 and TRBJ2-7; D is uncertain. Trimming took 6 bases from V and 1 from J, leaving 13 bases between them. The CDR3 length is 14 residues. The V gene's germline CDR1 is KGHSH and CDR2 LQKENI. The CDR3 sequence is CASSLSHGSYEQYF. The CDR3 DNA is TGTGCCAGCTCGCTGAGCCACGGTTCCTACGAGCAGTACTTC.

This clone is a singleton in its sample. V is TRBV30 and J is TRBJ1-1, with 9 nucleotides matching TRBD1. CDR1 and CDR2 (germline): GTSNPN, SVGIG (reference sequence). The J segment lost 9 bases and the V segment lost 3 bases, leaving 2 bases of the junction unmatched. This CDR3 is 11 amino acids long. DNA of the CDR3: TGTGCCTGGAGCGGGACAGGGAAAGCTTTCTTT. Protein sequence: CAWSGTGKAFF.

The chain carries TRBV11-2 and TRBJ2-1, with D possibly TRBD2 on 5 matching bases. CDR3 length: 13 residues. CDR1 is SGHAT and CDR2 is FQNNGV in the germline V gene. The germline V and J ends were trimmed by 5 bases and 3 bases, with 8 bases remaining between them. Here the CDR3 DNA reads TGTGCCAGCAGCAACGACTACTACAATGAGCAGTTCTTC. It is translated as CASSNDYYNEQFF.

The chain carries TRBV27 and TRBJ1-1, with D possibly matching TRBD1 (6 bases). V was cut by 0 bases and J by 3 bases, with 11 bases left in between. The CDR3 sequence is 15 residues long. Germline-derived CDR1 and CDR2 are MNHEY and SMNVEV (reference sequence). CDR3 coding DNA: TGTGCCAGCAGTTTATCTCCAGGGGATGACACTGAAGCTTTCTTT. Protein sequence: CASSLSPGDDTEAFF.

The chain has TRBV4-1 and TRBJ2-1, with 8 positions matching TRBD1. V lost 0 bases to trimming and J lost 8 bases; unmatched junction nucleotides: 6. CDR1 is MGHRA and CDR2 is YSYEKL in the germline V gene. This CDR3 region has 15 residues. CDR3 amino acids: CASSQEGQVGDEQFF. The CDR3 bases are TGCGCCAGCAGCCAAGAGGGACAGGTAGGCGATGAGCAGTTCTTC.

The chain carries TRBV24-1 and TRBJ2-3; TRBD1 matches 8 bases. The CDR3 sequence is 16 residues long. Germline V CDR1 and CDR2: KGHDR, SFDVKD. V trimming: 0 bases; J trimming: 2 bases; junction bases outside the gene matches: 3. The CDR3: CATSDLGTGHTDTQYF. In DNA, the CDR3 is TGTGCCACCAGTGATTTGGGGACAGGCCACACAGATACGCAGTATTTT.

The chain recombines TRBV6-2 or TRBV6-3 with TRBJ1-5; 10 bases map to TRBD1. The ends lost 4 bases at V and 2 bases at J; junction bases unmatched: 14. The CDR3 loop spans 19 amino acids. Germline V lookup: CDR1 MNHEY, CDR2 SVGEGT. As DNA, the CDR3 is TGTGCCAGCAGTTTTCGAACCGGGACAGGGGCGCGAGGCAATCAGCCCCAGCATTTT. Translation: CASSFRTGTGARGNQPQHF.

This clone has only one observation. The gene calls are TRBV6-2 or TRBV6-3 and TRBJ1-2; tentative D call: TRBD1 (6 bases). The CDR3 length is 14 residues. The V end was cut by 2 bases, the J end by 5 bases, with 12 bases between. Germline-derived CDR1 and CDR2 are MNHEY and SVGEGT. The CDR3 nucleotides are TGTGCCAGCAGTTACCCCGGGACACCTTATGGCTACACCTTC. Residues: CASSYPGTPYGYTF.

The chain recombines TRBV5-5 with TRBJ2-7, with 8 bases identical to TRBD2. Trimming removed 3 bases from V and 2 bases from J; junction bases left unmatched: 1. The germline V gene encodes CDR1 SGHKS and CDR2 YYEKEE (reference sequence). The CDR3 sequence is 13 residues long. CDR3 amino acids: CASSWTSPYEQYF. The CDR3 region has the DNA TGTGCCAGCAGCTGGACTAGCCCCTACGAGCAGTACTTC. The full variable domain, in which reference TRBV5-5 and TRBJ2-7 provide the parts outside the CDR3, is DAGVTQSPTHLIKTRGQQVTLRCSPISGHKSVSWYQQVLGQGPQFIFQYYEKEERGRGNFPDRFSARQFPNYSSELNVNALLLGDSALYLCASSWTSPYEQYFGPGTRLTVT.

CDR3 sequence: CASSLGGISGSPLHF. CDR3 nucleotides: TGTGCCAGCAGCTTGGGCGGGATAAGTGGTTCACCCCTCCACTTT. V is TRBV11-2 and J is TRBJ1-6; D unresolved. The germline V gene encodes CDR1 SGHAT and CDR2 FQNNGV. Trimming took off 3 bases at V and 9 bases at J, with 15 bases between the two ends. The CDR3 covers 15 residues.